This entry lists 9 T cell receptor beta chains sequenced from one sample in a study of chemoradiotherapy in HPV16-positive cancers. Sequencing used immunoSEQ multiplex PCR; TCRdb keeps in-frame clones, though not all of them. This sample yields 4,500 to 5,500 clones, of which roughly 95% are seen a single time; 3.2% belongs to the top ten. The material was tumor tissue, obtained from a patient who underwent chemoradiotherapy. Receptors were obtained from a human donor with HPV-associated anogenital cancer.

This clone was detected only once. The J gene is TRBJ2-1, the V gene TRBV7-9; TRBD2 matches at 13 bases. Germline V CDR1 and CDR2: SEHNR, FQNEAQ (reference sequence). The CDR3 consists of 15 residues. V shed 5 bases and J 10 bases; nucleotides not matched to a gene: 8. CDR3 amino acids: CASSPELAGGREQFF. In DNA, the CDR3 is TGTGCCAGCAGCCCCGAACTAGCGGGGGGGCGGGAGCAGTTCTTC.

V usage is TRBV30 and J usage is TRBJ2-3; no clear D. This CDR3 contains 14 residues. The germline V and J ends were trimmed by 3 bases and 2 bases, with 12 bases remaining between them. CDR1 GTSNPN and CDR2 SVGIG come from the germline V gene (reference sequence). The CDR3: CAWSQIIATDTQYF. CDR3 DNA sequence: TGTGCCTGGAGCCAGATCATAGCCACAGATACGCAGTATTTT.

This clone was found once. This sequence joins TRBV7-8 and TRBJ2-2, with D perhaps assigned TRBD1 or TRBD2 (5 bases each). Germline V gene lookup returns CDR1 SGHVS and CDR2 FQNEAQ. The V gene lost 5 bases and the J gene lost 4 bases, with 14 bases spanning the gap. CDR3 length: 15 residues. CDR3 DNA sequence: TGTGCCAGCAGCGTGGGACCGATGATCACCGGGGAGCTGTTTTTT. Translation gives CASSVGPMITGELFF.

This clone has a single count. The rearrangement links TRBV7-2 to TRBJ2-2; D is unresolved. The V gene's germline CDR1 is SGHTA and CDR2 FQGNSA. The CDR3 is 16 amino acids. Trimming stripped 4 bases from V and 0 bases from J, with 12 bases between. The CDR3 DNA reads as TGTGCCAGCAGCTCCCGCGGCCTCGCGAACACCGGGGAGCTGTTTTTT. Protein: CASSSRGLANTGELFF.

The V and J genes are TRBV18 and TRBJ1-1, with D maybe TRBD1 (6 bases). Deletions cut 3 bases from V and 6 bases from J, with 11 bases between. There are 13 residues in the CDR3. Germline V lookup: CDR1 KGHSH, CDR2 LQKENI. The CDR3 region has the DNA TGTGCCAGCTCACCCGGACAGAGTCCTGAAGCTTTCTTT. It specifies CASSPGQSPEAFF.

The chain recombines TRBV7-9 with TRBJ2-7; 7 nucleotides match TRBD2. CDR3 length equals 16 residues. V lost 6 bases, J lost 3 bases, and 14 bases stayed unmatched. Germline CDR1 and CDR2: SEHNR and FQNEAQ (reference sequence). Written as DNA, the CDR3 is TGTGCCAGCAGTTCCAGCTCCGGGGGGAAACACTACGAGCAGTACTTC. Its translation: CASSSSSGGKHYEQYF.

This chain connects TRBV9 to TRBJ2-5, with 11 positions matching TRBD1. This CDR3 contains 15 residues. The V gene end was trimmed by 3 bases and the J gene end by 4 bases; junction bases not matched to a gene: 5. Germline loops: CDR1 SGDLS, CDR2 YYNGEE. The CDR3 protein is CASSGGQGDGETQYF. The CDR3 bases are TGTGCCAGCAGCGGGGGACAGGGGGATGGAGAGACCCAGTACTTC.

The rearrangement links TRBV28 to TRBJ1-5; D might be TRBD1 (6 bases). Trimming took off 7 bases at V and 5 bases at J, with 15 bases between the two ends. Germline CDR1 and CDR2: MDHEN and SYDVKM. The CDR3 spans 14 residues. The DNA for the CDR3 is TGTGCCAGCACAAGGGGGGACACCTATCAGCCCCAGCATTTT. Protein product: CASTRGDTYQPQHF.

V and J are TRBV30 and TRBJ1-2; tentatively, D is TRBD1 (6 bases). CDR3 length equals 13 residues. Trimming stripped 5 bases from V and 6 bases from J, with 16 bases between. Germline V gene lookup returns CDR1 GTSNPN and CDR2 SVGIG (reference sequence). CDR3: CAWRPNRVHGYTF. The CDR3 DNA sequence: TGTGCCTGGCGCCCGAACAGGGTTCATGGCTACACCTTC.